This is a list of T cell receptor beta chains from one sample in a study of T-cell memory formation after mild COVID-19. MiXCR, run by TCRdb on the 5' RACE reads, gives a single entry per CDR3 protein. The data hold approximately 210,000 distinct CDR3 sequences, with around 25% observed a single time. The sequenced sample consisted of PBMCs or a T cell subset sorted from them (not recorded which). These receptors originate from an adult woman who had mild COVID-19 (a few samples of this study predate the infection). Cell type and time point are not known. The CDR3 runs from the conserved cysteine through the conserved F or W. The order of the fields is V gene, J gene, clone size, CDR3 protein. Clone size is given for some rows only: seen once, a few or many times, or a class if the clone is expanded.

TRBV7-3	TRBJ2-4	.	CASSPRGGFGKNIQYF
TRBV24-1	TRBJ2-1	.	CATSDSEVGGRGHQFF
TRBV4-3	TRBJ1-6	.	CASSPDRASPLHF
TRBV14	TRBJ2-7	.	CASSQDRRTEYF
TRBV29-1	TRBJ2-7	.	CSVDRSNSYEQYF
TRBV5-5	TRBJ2-3	few	CASSLVQGPDTQYF
TRBV29-1	TRBJ2-1	few	CSVKSGGWTGPYNEQFF
TRBV7-9	TRBJ2-3	few	CASSLDTSTDTQYF
TRBV6-5	TRBJ2-7	few	CASSRGILREQYF
TRBV29-1	TRBJ2-7	few	CSVEGVKAGDPYEQYF
TRBV20-1	TRBJ2-7	.	CSASPGTSYHEQYF
TRBV2	TRBJ2-3	few	CASSGQRTVSTDTQYF
TRBV4-3	TRBJ2-5	few	CASSQGDRGETQYF
TRBV12-3/TRBV12-4	TRBJ2-5	few	CASSPQGSVKTQYF
TRBV7-6	TRBJ2-6	.	CATSGIRSGANVLTF
TRBV12-3/TRBV12-4	TRBJ2-3	few	CASTPKERERYTQYF
TRBV6-5	TRBJ2-7	few	CASIKGAGGLAYEQYF
TRBV4-1	TRBJ2-3	.	CASSQDPKYDSTDTQYF
TRBV10-3	TRBJ1-5	few	CAISDPGHRQPQHF
TRBV5-1	TRBJ2-3	.	CASSLDPSTDTQYF
TRBV28	TRBJ2-7	many	CASSLGEEQYF
TRBV18	TRBJ1-5	.	CASSPTKVVNQPQHF
TRBV5-5	TRBJ2-7	few	CASSWGTSGPYEQYF
TRBV6-5	TRBJ1-1	few	CASKGTYTEAFF
TRBV10-2	TRBJ2-1	once	CASGLAIDNEQFF
TRBV5-1	TRBJ2-3	.	CASSSGQGGTDTQYF
TRBV3-1	TRBJ2-1	few	CASSQVAGGYNEQFF
TRBV4-1	TRBJ1-1	few	CASRVTGGAGTEAFF